This T cell receptor (beta chain) came from a study of blood T cells in healthy people across ages. This clonotype has more than one count but fewer than ten. The CDR3 is made up of 16 amino acids. V lost 0 bases to trimming and J lost 0 bases; unmatched junction nucleotides: 4. Germline V gene data show CDR1 as DFQATT and CDR2 as SNEGSKA (reference sequence). Using a J-beta primer mix together with a sample-barcoded 5' primer, a second PCR was run for roughly 6 to 11 cycles. TCRdb independently ran MiXCR on the 5' RACE reads; one entry per CDR3 protein. The sample consists of about 730,000 distinct CDR3 sequences, roughly 45% of them appearing once.

This receptor was obtained from a woman aged 55-70 years in good health. Sequencing used blood. This chain links TRBV20-1 with TRBJ2-4, with 8 nucleotides matching TRBD1. CDR3: CSARDRTGLAKNIQYF. DNA of the CDR3: TGCAGTGCTAGAGATAGGACAGGGCTAGCCAAAAACATTCAGTACTTC.